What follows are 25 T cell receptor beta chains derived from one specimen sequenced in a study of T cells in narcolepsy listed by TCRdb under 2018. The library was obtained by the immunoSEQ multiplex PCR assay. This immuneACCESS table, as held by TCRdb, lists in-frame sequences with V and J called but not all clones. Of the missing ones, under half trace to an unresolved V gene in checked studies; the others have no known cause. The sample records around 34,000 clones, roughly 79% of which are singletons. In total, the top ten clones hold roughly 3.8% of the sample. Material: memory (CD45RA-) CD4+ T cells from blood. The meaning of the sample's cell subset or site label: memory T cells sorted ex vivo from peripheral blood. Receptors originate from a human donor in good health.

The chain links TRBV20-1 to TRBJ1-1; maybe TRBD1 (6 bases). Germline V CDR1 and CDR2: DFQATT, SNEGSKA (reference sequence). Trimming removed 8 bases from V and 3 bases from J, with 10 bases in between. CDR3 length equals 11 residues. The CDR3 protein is CSNNRDTEAFF. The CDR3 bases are TGCAGTAATAACAGGGACACTGAAGCTTTCTTT.

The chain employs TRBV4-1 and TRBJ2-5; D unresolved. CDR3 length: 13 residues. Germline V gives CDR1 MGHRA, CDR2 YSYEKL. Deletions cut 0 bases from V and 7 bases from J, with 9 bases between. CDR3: CASSQDEWRTQYF. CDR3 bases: TGCGCCAGCAGCCAAGATGAATGGCGGACCCAGTACTTC.

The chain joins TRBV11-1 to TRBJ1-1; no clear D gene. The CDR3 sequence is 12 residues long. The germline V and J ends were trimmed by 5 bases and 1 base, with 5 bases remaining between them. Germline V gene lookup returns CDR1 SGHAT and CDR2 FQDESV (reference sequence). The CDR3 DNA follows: TGTGCCAGCAGCGTCCGGAACACTGAAGCTTTCTTT. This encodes CASSVRNTEAFF.

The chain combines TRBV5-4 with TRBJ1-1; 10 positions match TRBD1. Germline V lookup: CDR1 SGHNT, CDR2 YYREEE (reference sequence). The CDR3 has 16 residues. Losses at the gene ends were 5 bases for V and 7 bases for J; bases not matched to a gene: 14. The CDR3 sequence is CASSNPPGQGSDEAFF. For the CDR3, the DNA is TGTGCCAGCAGTAACCCTCCGGGACAGGGGTCTGATGAAGCTTTCTTT. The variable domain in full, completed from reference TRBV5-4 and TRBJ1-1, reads ETGVTQSPTHLIKTRGQQVTLRCSSQSGHNTVSWYQQALGQGPQFIFQYYREEENGRGNFPPRFSGLQFPNYSSELNVNALELDDSALYLCASSNPPGQGSDEAFFGQGTRLTVV.

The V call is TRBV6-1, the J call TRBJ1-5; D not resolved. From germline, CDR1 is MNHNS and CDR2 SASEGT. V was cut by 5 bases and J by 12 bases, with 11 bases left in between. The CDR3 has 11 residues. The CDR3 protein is CASSNSRFQHF. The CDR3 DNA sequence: TGTGCCAGCAGTAACAGCCGTTTCCAGCATTTT.

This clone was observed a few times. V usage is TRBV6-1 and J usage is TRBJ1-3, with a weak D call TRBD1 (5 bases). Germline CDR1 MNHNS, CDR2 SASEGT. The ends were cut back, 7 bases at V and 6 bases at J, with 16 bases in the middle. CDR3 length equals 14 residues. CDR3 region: CASTHSGRENTIYF. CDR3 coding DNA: TGTGCCAGCACACACTCAGGGAGAGAAAACACCATATATTTT.

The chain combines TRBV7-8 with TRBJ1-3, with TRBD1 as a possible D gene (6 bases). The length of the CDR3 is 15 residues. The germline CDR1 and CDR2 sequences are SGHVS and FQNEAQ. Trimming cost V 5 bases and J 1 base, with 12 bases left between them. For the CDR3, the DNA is TGTGCCAGCAGCGCTCGGACAGCTTCTGGAAACACCATATATTTT. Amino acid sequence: CASSARTASGNTIYF. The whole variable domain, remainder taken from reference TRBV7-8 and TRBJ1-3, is GAGVSQSPRYKVAKRGQDVALRCDPISGHVSLFWYQQALGQGPEFLTYFQNEAQLDKSGLPSDRFFAERPEGSVSTLKIQRTQQEDSAVYLCASSARTASGNTIYFGEGSWLTVV.

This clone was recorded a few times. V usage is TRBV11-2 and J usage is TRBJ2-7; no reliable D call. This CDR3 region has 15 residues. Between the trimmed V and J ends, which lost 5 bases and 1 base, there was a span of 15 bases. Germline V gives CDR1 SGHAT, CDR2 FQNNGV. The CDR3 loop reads CASSNYSPGSYEQYF. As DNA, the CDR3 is TGTGCCAGCAGCAACTACTCGCCGGGTTCCTACGAGCAGTACTTC.

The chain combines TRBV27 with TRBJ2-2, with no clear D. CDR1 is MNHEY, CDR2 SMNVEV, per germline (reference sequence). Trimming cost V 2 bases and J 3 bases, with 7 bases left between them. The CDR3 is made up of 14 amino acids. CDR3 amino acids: CASSLSTYTGELFF. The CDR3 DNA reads TGTGCCAGCAGTTTAAGCACATACACCGGGGAGCTGTTTTTT.

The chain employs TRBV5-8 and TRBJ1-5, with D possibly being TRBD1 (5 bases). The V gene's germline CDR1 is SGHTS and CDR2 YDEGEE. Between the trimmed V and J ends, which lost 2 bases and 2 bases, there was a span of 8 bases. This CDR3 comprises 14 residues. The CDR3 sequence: CASSFRDRNQPQHF. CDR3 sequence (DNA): TGTGCCAGCAGCTTCCGGGACCGCAATCAGCCCCAGCATTTT.

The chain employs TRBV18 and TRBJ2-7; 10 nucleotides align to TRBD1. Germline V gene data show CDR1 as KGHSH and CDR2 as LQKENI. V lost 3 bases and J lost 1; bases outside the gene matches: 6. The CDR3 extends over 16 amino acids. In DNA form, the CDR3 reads TGTGCCAGCTCACCCTCCGGGACAGGGGTTTCCTACGAGCAGTACTTC. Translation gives CASSPSGTGVSYEQYF.

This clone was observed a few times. The CDR3 region is CAIQGGYESYEQYF. DNA of the CDR3: TGTGCCATCCAAGGGGGGTATGAATCCTACGAGCAGTACTTC. V gene TRBV28 combines with J gene TRBJ2-7, with D perhaps being TRBD1 or TRBD2 (6 bases each). Trimming stripped 10 bases from V and 1 base from J, with 17 bases between. Germline V gene data show CDR1 as MDHEN and CDR2 as SYDVKM. There are 14 residues in the CDR3.

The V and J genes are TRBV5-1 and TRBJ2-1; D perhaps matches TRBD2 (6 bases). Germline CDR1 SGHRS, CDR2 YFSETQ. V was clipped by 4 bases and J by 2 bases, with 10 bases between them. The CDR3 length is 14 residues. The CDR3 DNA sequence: TGCGCCAGCAGCCGGGACTCAACCTACAATGAGCAGTTCTTC. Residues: CASSRDSTYNEQFF.

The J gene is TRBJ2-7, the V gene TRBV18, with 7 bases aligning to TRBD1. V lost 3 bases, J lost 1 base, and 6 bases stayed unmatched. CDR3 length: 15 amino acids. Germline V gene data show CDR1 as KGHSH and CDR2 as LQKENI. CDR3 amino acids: CASSPGQHFSYEQYF. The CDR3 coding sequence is TGTGCCAGCTCACCGGGACAGCATTTTTCCTACGAGCAGTACTTC.

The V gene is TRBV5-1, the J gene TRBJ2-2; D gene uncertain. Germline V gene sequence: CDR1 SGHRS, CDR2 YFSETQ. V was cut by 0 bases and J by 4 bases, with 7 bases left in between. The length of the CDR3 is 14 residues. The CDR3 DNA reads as TGCGCCAGCAGCTTGGCGGTGGGCACCGGGGAGCTGTTTTTT. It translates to CASSLAVGTGELFF.

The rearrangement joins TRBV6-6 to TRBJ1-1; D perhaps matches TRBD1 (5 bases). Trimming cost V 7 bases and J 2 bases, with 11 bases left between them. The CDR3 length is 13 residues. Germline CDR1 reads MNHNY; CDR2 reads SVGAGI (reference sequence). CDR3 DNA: TGTGCCAGCAAACGGGACCCAAACACTGAAGCTTTCTTT. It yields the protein CASKRDPNTEAFF.

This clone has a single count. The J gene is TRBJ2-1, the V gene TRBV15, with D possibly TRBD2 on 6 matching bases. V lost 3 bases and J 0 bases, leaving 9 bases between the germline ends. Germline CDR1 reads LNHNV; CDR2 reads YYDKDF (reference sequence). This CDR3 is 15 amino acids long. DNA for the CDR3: TGTGCCACCAGCAGGACTAGGAGCTCCTACAATGAGCAGTTCTTC. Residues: CATSRTRSSYNEQFF.

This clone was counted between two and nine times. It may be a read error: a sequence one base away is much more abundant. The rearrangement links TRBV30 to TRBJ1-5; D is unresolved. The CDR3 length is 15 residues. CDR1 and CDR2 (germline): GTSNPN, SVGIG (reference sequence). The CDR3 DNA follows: TGTGCCTGGTGTGTTGGGCAGTATAGCAATCAGCCCCAGCATTTT. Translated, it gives CAWCVGQYSNQPQHF.

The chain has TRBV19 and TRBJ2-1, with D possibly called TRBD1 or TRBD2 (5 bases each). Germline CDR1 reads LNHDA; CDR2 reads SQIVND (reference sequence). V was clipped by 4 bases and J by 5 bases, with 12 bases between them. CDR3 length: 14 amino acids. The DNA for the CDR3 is TGTGCCAGTAGTACCGGGACCAAAAACAATGAGCAGTTCTTC. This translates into CASSTGTKNNEQFF.

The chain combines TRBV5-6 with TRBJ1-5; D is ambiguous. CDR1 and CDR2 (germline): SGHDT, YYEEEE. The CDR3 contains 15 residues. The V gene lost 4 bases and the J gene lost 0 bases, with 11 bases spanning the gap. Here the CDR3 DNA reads TGTGCCAGCAGCCGAATGGGAAATAGCAATCAGCCCCAGCATTTT. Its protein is CASSRMGNSNQPQHF.

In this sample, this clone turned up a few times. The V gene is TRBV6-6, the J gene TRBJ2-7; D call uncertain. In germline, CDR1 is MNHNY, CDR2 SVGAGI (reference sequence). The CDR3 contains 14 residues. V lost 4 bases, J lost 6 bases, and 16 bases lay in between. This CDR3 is CASSLVATRFEQYF. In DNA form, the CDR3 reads TGTGCCAGCAGTTTAGTCGCGACCCGCTTCGAGCAGTACTTC.

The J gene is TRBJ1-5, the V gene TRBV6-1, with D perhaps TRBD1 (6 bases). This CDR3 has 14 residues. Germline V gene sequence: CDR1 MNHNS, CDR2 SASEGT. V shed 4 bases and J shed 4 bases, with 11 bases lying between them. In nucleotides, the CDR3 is TGTGCCAGCAGTGTCCGGACAGTGAATCAGCCCCAGCATTTT. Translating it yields CASSVRTVNQPQHF.

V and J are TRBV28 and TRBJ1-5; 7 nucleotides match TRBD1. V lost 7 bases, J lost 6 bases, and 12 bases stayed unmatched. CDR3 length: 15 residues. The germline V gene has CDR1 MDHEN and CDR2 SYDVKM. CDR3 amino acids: CASTLGRGPIQPQHF. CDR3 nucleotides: TGTGCCAGCACATTAGGGAGGGGGCCGATTCAGCCCCAGCATTTT.

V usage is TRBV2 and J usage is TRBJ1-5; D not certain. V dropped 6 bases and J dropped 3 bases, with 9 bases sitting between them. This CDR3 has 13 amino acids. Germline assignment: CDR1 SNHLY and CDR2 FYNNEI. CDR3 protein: CASRTRTNQPQHF. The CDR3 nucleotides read TGTGCCAGCAGAACAAGGACCAATCAGCCCCAGCATTTT.

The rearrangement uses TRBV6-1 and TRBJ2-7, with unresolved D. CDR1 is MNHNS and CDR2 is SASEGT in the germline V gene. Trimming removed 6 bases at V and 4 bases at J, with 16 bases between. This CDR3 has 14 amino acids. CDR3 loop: CASRSPNSAYEQYF. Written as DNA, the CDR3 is TGTGCCAGCAGGAGCCCCAACAGCGCATACGAGCAGTACTTC.